This paragraph reports one T cell receptor beta chain. The antigen remains unidentified. The sample is drawn from a study of beta chain features in type 1 diabetes. Study-level points and caveats: Shortening of TCRB CDR3s, moderate but significant, appeared in all four CD4+ subsets of Type 1 diabetes patients. A definitive answer on HLA type influencing TCRB rearrangement was not reached here.

The CDR3 spans 17 residues. Unmatched junction bases numbered 9, after V lost 3 bases and J lost 0 bases. Per germline, CDR1 MGHRA and CDR2 YSYEKL. Every bit of the isolated RNA underwent reverse transcription, so sequencing read expressed TCRB transcripts. Only in-frame clones appear in the TCRdb table, and some are missing; sequencing was by immunoSEQ multiplex PCR. The data contain around 70,000 clones, approximately 50% of them singletons. A heparinised blood draw that averaged about 100 mL was obtained once from each donor. In all sorted populations, purity surpassed 95%. This TCR derives from a man aged 25-45 years with type 1 diabetes. Source material: central memory CD4+ T cells from blood. The chain uses TRBV4-1 and TRBJ2-7; TRBD1 matches 9 bases. This CDR3 is CASSQPGGTGSSYEQYF. DNA for the CDR3: TGCGCCAGCAGCCAGCCCGGGGGGACAGGGAGCTCCTACGAGCAGTACTTC.